Following are 27 T cell receptor beta chains from one sample sequenced in a study of blood T cell repertoires in COVID-19. Method: immunoSEQ multiplex PCR; TCRdb's copy keeps in-frame clones and lacks some. The sample lists approximately 260,000 clones, approximately 85% occurring once. The sample comprised PBMCs or T cells enriched from blood (not recorded which). These receptors originate from a woman aged 45-60 years who had been exposed to COVID-19.

The chain has TRBV10-3 and TRBJ1-2; D gene ambiguous. This CDR3 region has 15 residues. Germline assignment: CDR1 ENHRY and CDR2 SYGVKD. The V gene lost 5 bases and the J gene lost 0 bases, with 13 bases spanning the gap. This chain's CDR3 is CAISREAGSNYGYTF. CDR3 DNA sequence: TGTGCCATCAGTAGAGAAGCAGGCTCTAACTATGGCTACACCTTC.

This CDR3 is CASSLVSGFMSGNTIYF. In DNA form, the CDR3 reads TGTGCCAGCAGCTTGGTTTCAGGCTTTATGTCTGGAAACACCATATATTTT. The J gene is TRBJ1-3, the V gene TRBV5-4; D is unclear. Germline CDR1 SGHNT, CDR2 YYREEE (reference sequence). This CDR3 spans 17 amino acids. The germline V and J ends were trimmed by 0 bases and 1 base, with 14 bases remaining between them.

The chain has TRBV18 and TRBJ2-7; TRBD1 might be the D (6 bases). V was pared by 3 bases and J by 5 bases, with 14 bases between. The CDR3 runs 14 residues. Germline CDR1 and CDR2: KGHSH and LQKENI. The DNA of the CDR3 is TGTGCCAGCTCACCGGCGAAGGGGGTCCACGAGCAGTACTTC. Its protein product is CASSPAKGVHEQYF.

This chain connects TRBV7-2 to TRBJ2-3; TRBD2 aligns across 15 bases. V lost 2 bases, J lost 4 bases, and 10 bases stayed unmatched. The CDR3 is 19 amino acids. Germline loops: CDR1 SGHTA, CDR2 FQGNSA. CDR3 in amino acids: CASSLRRTSGGANADTQYF. CDR3 DNA: TGTGCCAGCAGCTTAAGGAGGACTAGCGGGGGGGCGAATGCAGATACGCAGTATTTT. The whole variable domain, filled in from reference TRBV7-2 and TRBJ2-3, reads GAGVSQSPSNKVTEKGKDVELRCDPISGHTALYWYRQSLGQGLEFLIYFQGNSAPDKSGLPSDRFSAERTGGSVSTLTIQRTQQEDSAVYLCASSLRRTSGGANADTQYFGPGTRLTVL.

The gene calls are TRBV7-2 and TRBJ2-1, with D possibly TRBD2 on 5 matching bases. The V gene's germline CDR1 is SGHTA and CDR2 FQGNSA. The germline V and J ends were trimmed by 3 bases and 9 bases, with 9 bases remaining between them. The CDR3 is 12 amino acids. The CDR3 region is CASSFTRTEQFF. As DNA, the CDR3 is TGTGCCAGCAGCTTTACTAGGACTGAGCAGTTCTTC.

The chain links TRBV10-2 to TRBJ2-2; 7 bases are shared with TRBD1. V was pared by 6 bases and J by 5 bases, with 0 bases of the junction left unmatched. This CDR3 comprises 12 residues. Per the germline V gene, CDR1 is WSHSY and CDR2 is SAAADI. The chain's CDR3 is CASRTGTGELFF. The CDR3 nucleotides read TGCGCCAGCAGGACAGGGACCGGGGAGCTGTTTTTT.

CDR3 residues: CATRAWGRSGANVLTF. The DNA of the CDR3 is TGTGCCACTAGGGCTTGGGGGCGCTCTGGGGCCAACGTCCTGACTTTC. The V gene is TRBV27, the J gene TRBJ2-6; the D gene is possibly TRBD1 (6 bases). The CDR3 runs to 16 residues. The germline V gene encodes CDR1 MNHEY and CDR2 SMNVEV (reference sequence). With 10 bases removed from V and 0 bases from J, the gap between germline ends came to 16 bases.

This clone was found many times. The chain combines TRBV18 with TRBJ1-6, with 8 bases matching TRBD1. Unmatched junction bases numbered 9, after V lost 5 bases and J lost 9 bases. CDR3 length: 15 residues. Germline CDR1 and CDR2: KGHSH and LQKENI. This chain's CDR3 is CASSSSGTGASPLHF. The DNA of the CDR3 is TGTGCCAGCTCATCCTCGGGGACAGGCGCTTCACCCCTCCACTTT.

This clone has only a few counts. The rearrangement uses TRBV10-1 and TRBJ2-1; no clear D gene. Trimming shortened V by 5 bases and J by 4 bases, and 6 bases separated the two germline ends. Germline lookup yields CDR1 WNHNN and CDR2 SYGVQD (reference sequence). The CDR3 is made up of 12 amino acids. This CDR3 is CASSHRYNEQFF. Written as DNA, the CDR3 is TGCGCCAGCAGTCACAGATACAATGAGCAGTTCTTC.

DNA for the CDR3: TGTGCCAGTAGGGAAACCGGGACAGCGAGCTCTGGAAACACCATATATTTT. As protein: CASRETGTASSGNTIYF. The rearrangement joins TRBV19 to TRBJ1-3, with 7 positions matching TRBD1. V lost 6 bases to trimming and J lost 0 bases; unmatched junction nucleotides: 11. This CDR3 region has 17 residues. Germline V gene data show CDR1 as LNHDA and CDR2 as SQIVND (reference sequence).

The genes are TRBV19 and TRBJ1-5, with 12 bases aligning to TRBD1. The J segment lost 8 bases and the V segment lost 6 bases, leaving 14 bases of the junction unmatched. This CDR3 is 17 amino acids long. Germline V gene lookup returns CDR1 LNHDA and CDR2 SQIVND (reference sequence). CDR3 amino acids: CASSPRGQGALSKPQHF. CDR3 coding DNA: TGTGCCAGTAGCCCGAGGGGACAGGGGGCGCTTAGCAAGCCCCAGCATTTT. Full variable domain (rest looked up from reference TRBV19 and TRBJ1-5): DGGITQSPKYLFRKEGQNVTLSCEQNLNHDAMYWYRQDPGQGLRLIYYSQIVNDFQKGDIAEGYSVSREKKESFPLTVTSAQKNPTAFYLCASSPRGQGALSKPQHFGDGTRLSIL.

The rearrangement links TRBV7-9 to TRBJ2-2; no reliable D call. The CDR3 totals 15 residues. V was cut by 5 bases and J by 1 base, with 11 bases left in between. Looked up from germline, CDR1 is SEHNR and CDR2 is FQNEAQ (reference sequence). The DNA for the CDR3 is TGTGCCAGCAGCCCTATGTCAGGGAACACCGGGGAGCTGTTTTTT. It is translated as CASSPMSGNTGELFF. The complete variable domain, with remaining parts taken from reference TRBV7-9 and TRBJ2-2, reads DTGVSQNPRHKITKRGQNVTFRCDPISEHNRLYWYRQTLGQGPEFLTYFQNEAQLEKSRLLSDRFSAERPKGSFSTLEIQRTEQGDSAMYLCASSPMSGNTGELFFGEGSRLTVL.

V usage is TRBV28 and J usage is TRBJ1-4, with D perhaps matching TRBD1 (5 bases). In germline, CDR1 is MDHEN, CDR2 SYDVKM. Trimming took 6 bases from V and 3 from J, leaving 11 bases between them. The CDR3 is 14 amino acids. This CDR3 reads CASRGLMANEKLFF. The CDR3 DNA reads as TGTGCCAGCAGGGGACTCATGGCTAATGAAAAACTGTTTTTT.

This chain links TRBV19 with TRBJ1-3; 9 nucleotides align to TRBD1. V shed 10 bases, J shed 9 bases, and the junction held 7 bases outside the gene matches. The CDR3 is made up of 12 amino acids. CDR1 and CDR2 from the germline V gene are LNHDA and SQIVND (reference sequence). CDR3 nucleotides: TGTGCCACCCGGGACAGGGTCGGCACCATATATTTT. Its translation is CATRDRVGTIYF.

The gene calls are TRBV19 and TRBJ1-5, with 11 bases lining up with TRBD1. The CDR3 has 18 amino acids. V was clipped by 9 bases and J by 0 bases; unmatched bases: 13. Germline values: CDR1 LNHDA, CDR2 SQIVND (reference sequence). The CDR3, as DNA: TGTGCCAGCAGCCGCGGGACAGGGGGAAGGTATAGCAATCAGCCCCAGCATTTT. This translates into CASSRGTGGRYSNQPQHF.

This chain links TRBV18 with TRBJ2-3; 8 nucleotides match TRBD2. V trimming: 0 bases; J trimming: 2 bases; junction bases outside the gene matches: 7. The length of the CDR3 is 17 residues. The germline CDR1 and CDR2 sequences are KGHSH and LQKENI. The CDR3 protein is CASSPPTRGGYTDTQYF. DNA for the CDR3: TGTGCCAGCTCACCACCGACCCGGGGGGGATACACAGATACGCAGTATTTT.

V usage is TRBV6-5 and J usage is TRBJ1-1; D call uncertain. Germline-derived CDR1 and CDR2 are MNHEY and SVGAGI. The CDR3 is made up of 15 amino acids. V dropped 7 bases and J dropped 1 base, with 16 bases sitting between them. In DNA form, the CDR3 reads TGTGCCAGCAAATTACGGGAGGAGGGGAACACTGAAGCTTTCTTT. It encodes CASKLREEGNTEAFF.

The chain couples TRBV27 to TRBJ1-6; the D gene is possibly TRBD1 (5 bases). Germline CDR1 MNHEY, CDR2 SMNVEV (reference sequence). This CDR3 has 13 residues. The ends were cut back, 6 bases at V and 7 bases at J, with 10 bases in the middle. The DNA for the CDR3 is TGTGCCAGCAGGCAAACAGGAAATTCACCCCTCCACTTT. It specifies CASRQTGNSPLHF.

The V call is TRBV18, the J call TRBJ1-3, with TRBD1 matching over 8 bases. In germline, CDR1 is KGHSH, CDR2 LQKENI. The CDR3 has 14 residues. V gave up 6 bases and J gave up 4 bases; unmatched junction bases: 5. The CDR3 region is CASSRQGPGNTIYF. The CDR3 nucleotides are TGTGCCAGCTCCCGACAGGGGCCCGGAAACACCATATATTTT.

This chain connects TRBV29-1 to TRBJ1-2; perhaps TRBD1 as D (5 bases). The CDR3 length is 14 residues. V was shortened by 6 bases and J by 2 bases, with 16 bases between the two germline ends. Germline CDR1 reads SQVTM; CDR2 reads ANQGSEA. The CDR3 DNA follows: TGCAGCGTGGATAGACAGCCTCGAAACTATGGCTACACCTTC. Protein sequence: CSVDRQPRNYGYTF. Variable domain in full (rest from reference TRBV29-1 and TRBJ1-2): SAVISQKPSRDICQRGTSLTIQCQVDSQVTMMFWYRQQPGQSLTLIATANQGSEATYESGFVIDKFPISRPNLTFSTLTVSNMSPEDSSIYLCSVDRQPRNYGYTFGSGTRLTVV.

The rearrangement uses TRBV2 and TRBJ2-7, with 7 bases matching TRBD1. Germline CDR1 reads SNHLY; CDR2 reads FYNNEI. J gave up 3 bases and V 5 bases, and 7 bases lay outside the gene matches. This CDR3 has 14 amino acids. CDR3: CASSRDRGLYEQYF. The CDR3 DNA reads TGTGCCAGCAGTCGGGACAGAGGTCTCTACGAGCAGTACTTC.

This clone was seen a few times. The chain uses TRBV24-1 and TRBJ2-2; D perhaps matches TRBD2 (5 bases). V was shortened by 4 bases and J by 1 base, with 18 bases between the two germline ends. The CDR3 has 18 residues. Germline CDR1 KGHDR, CDR2 SFDVKD. CDR3 coding DNA: TGTGCCACCAGTGACCCCGACGCGGGCCGGATGAACACCGGGGAGCTGTTTTTT. Its translation is CATSDPDAGRMNTGELFF.

V usage is TRBV15 and J usage is TRBJ1-1, with unresolved D. The ends were cut back, 6 bases at V and 0 bases at J, with 14 bases in the middle. This CDR3 contains 15 residues. Germline V CDR1 and CDR2: LNHNV, YYDKDF (reference sequence). The chain's CDR3 is CATSEVTLLNTEAFF. The DNA for the CDR3 is TGTGCCACCAGTGAGGTCACTCTGTTGAACACTGAAGCTTTCTTT. The whole variable domain, filled in from reference TRBV15 and TRBJ1-1, reads DAMVIQNPRYQVTQFGKPVTLSCSQTLNHNVMYWYQQKSSQAPKLLFHYYDKDFNNEADTPDNFQSRRPNTSFCFLDIRSPGLGDTAMYLCATSEVTLLNTEAFFGQGTRLTVV.

This sequence joins TRBV20-1 and TRBJ2-2; TRBD1 aligns across 7 bases. V lost 3 bases and J lost 1; bases outside the gene matches: 5. This CDR3 contains 15 residues. Looked up from germline, CDR1 is DFQATT and CDR2 is SNEGSKA (reference sequence). The CDR3 bases are TGCAGTGCTAGTAGAGGGGGCGAGAACACCGGGGAGCTGTTTTTT. This translates into CSASRGGENTGELFF.

This clone was recorded only once. The rearrangement uses TRBV19 and TRBJ1-1; no clear D gene. Between the trimmed V and J ends, which lost 5 bases and 1 base, there was a span of 5 bases. In germline, CDR1 is LNHDA, CDR2 SQIVND (reference sequence). The CDR3 sequence is 12 residues long. CDR3 coding DNA: TGTGCCAGTAGTTATTGGAACACTGAAGCTTTCTTT. It translates to CASSYWNTEAFF.

The chain is built from TRBV10-2 and TRBJ1-1; 9 nucleotides agree with TRBD1. The V segment lost 8 bases and the J segment 0 bases; nucleotides outside the gene matches: 4. The germline V gene has CDR1 WSHSY and CDR2 SAAADI. The CDR3 is 14 amino acids. Here the CDR3 reads CASGGQGMNTEAFF. The CDR3 DNA reads TGCGCCAGCGGGGGACAGGGCATGAACACTGAAGCTTTCTTT.

V and J are TRBV30 and TRBJ1-2; D remains unclear. The germline V and J ends were trimmed by 5 bases and 4 bases, with 26 bases remaining between them. The CDR3 runs 17 residues. Germline assignment: CDR1 GTSNPN and CDR2 SVGIG (reference sequence). In DNA form, the CDR3 reads TGTGCCTGGCGACTATTCGCCGGGCGGAGGATAGGCTATGGCTACACCTTC. Protein product: CAWRLFAGRRIGYGYTF.